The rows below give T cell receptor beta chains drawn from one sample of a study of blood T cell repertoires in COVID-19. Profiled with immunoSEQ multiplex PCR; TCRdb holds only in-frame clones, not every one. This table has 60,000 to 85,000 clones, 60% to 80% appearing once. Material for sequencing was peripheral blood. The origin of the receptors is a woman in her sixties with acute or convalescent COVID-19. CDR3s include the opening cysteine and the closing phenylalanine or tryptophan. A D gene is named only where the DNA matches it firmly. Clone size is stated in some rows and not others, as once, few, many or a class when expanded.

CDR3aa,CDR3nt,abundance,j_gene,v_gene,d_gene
CASSHPRGQGNTIYF,TGTGCCAGCAGCCACCCCAGGGGGCAAGGAAACACCATATATTTT,.,TRBJ1-3,TRBV7-9,TRBD1
CASNSGVSTEAFF,TGTGCCAGCAACTCCGGGGTGAGCACTGAAGCTTTCTTT,few,TRBJ1-1,TRBV7-9,.
CASTLPVGGALNEQFF,TGTGCCAGCACTCTTCCCGTGGGGGGGGCCCTTAATGAGCAGTTCTTC,.,TRBJ2-1,TRBV2,.
CASSLTGESYEQYF,TGTGCCAGCAGCTTAACGGGGGAGTCCTACGAGCAGTACTTC,.,TRBJ2-7,TRBV11-2,.
CASSLPGQGQHEQYF,TGTGCCAGCAGTTTACCGGGACAGGGTCAACACGAGCAGTACTTC,once,TRBJ2-7,TRBV28,TRBD1
CASSLGGTAQPQHF,TGTGCCAGCAGCTTAGGGGGCACGGCTCAGCCCCAGCATTTT,.,TRBJ1-5,TRBV7-3,.
CASTPGDRNYGYTF,TGTGCCAGCACCCCGGGTGACCGCAACTATGGCTACACCTTC,.,TRBJ1-2,TRBV3-1/TRBV3-2,.
CASGRPGAQYF,TGTGCCAGCGGGCGACCCGGGGCCCAGTACTTC,.,TRBJ2-5,TRBV7-6,.
CAIRDTGSSGNTIYF,TGTGCCATCAGAGATACAGGGAGCTCTGGAAACACCATATATTTT,.,TRBJ1-3,TRBV10-3,.
CASSRSYAGELFF,TGTGCCAGTAGCCGGTCATATGCCGGGGAGCTGTTTTTT,.,TRBJ2-2,TRBV19,.
CASSLRSLYGYTF,TGCGCCAGCAGCTTGCGGTCCCTCTATGGCTACACCTTC,.,TRBJ1-2,TRBV5-1,.
CASSLTGTGGVNEKLFF,TGTGCCAGCAGCTTAACGGGGACAGGGGGCGTCAATGAAAAACTGTTTTTT,.,TRBJ1-4,TRBV7-2,TRBD1
CASSVYRSNEQFF,TGTGCCAGCAGCGTCTACAGGAGCAATGAGCAGTTCTTC,.,TRBJ2-1,TRBV9,.
CASSLTGGTEAFF,TGTGCCAGCAGTCTTACCGGGGGCACTGAAGCTTTCTTT,.,TRBJ1-1,TRBV6-5,.
CASSLGQGRLSSNEKLFF,TGTGCCAGCAGCCTCGGACAGGGGCGGCTGTCATCTAATGAAAAACTGTTTTTT,few,TRBJ1-4,TRBV5-8,TRBD1
CASSTGATEAFF,TGTGCCAGCAGTACAGGGGCCACTGAAGCTTTCTTT,few,TRBJ1-1,TRBV12-3/TRBV12-4,TRBD1
CASSDVRSRALNYGYTF,TGTGCCAGCAGTGATGTGAGGTCCCGAGCATTAAACTATGGCTACACCTTC,once,TRBJ1-2,TRBV28,.
CASSLAGPSQPQHF,TGTGCCAGCAGCTTAGCGGGGCCTTCTCAGCCCCAGCATTTT,.,TRBJ1-5,TRBV7-8,.
CASKGGQNSGANVLTF,TGTGCCAGCAAAGGAGGACAGAACTCTGGGGCCAACGTCCTGACTTTC,once,TRBJ2-6,TRBV27,.
CASSYRDSPYGYTF,TGTGCCAGCAGTTACAGGGACAGTCCCTATGGCTACACCTTC,.,TRBJ1-2,TRBV5-4,TRBD1
CASRDFNEQFF,TGTGCCAGCAGGGACTTCAATGAGCAGTTCTTC,few,TRBJ2-1,TRBV2,.
CASSQEGGINNSPLHF,TGTGCCAGCAGCCAAGAAGGCGGGATAAATAATTCACCCCTCCACTTT,.,TRBJ1-6,TRBV14,.
CASSLVNRGIYNSPLHF,TGTGCCAGCAGCTTAGTAAATAGGGGGATCTATAATTCACCCCTCCACTTT,.,TRBJ1-6,TRBV11-2,.
CASSLRPEDTIYF,TGTGCCAGCAGCTTAAGGCCTGAGGACACCATATATTTT,once,TRBJ1-3,TRBV5-4,.
CASSPRGGGTYEQYF,TGCGCCAGCAGCCCGCGGGGCGGAGGGACCTACGAGCAGTACTTC,many,TRBJ2-7,TRBV4-3,.
CASSRGARETQYF,TGTGCCAGCAGCCGGGGGGCACGGGAGACCCAGTACTTC,.,TRBJ2-5,TRBV7-3,.
CASSLESGGFYEQYF,TGCGCCAGCAGCTTGGAAAGCGGGGGGTTCTACGAGCAGTACTTC,.,TRBJ2-7,TRBV5-1,TRBD2
CASSQRQGQGTEKLFF,TGCGCCAGCAGCCAACGACAGGGCCAGGGGACTGAAAAACTGTTTTTT,.,TRBJ1-4,TRBV4-1,TRBD1
CASSSDSEQETQYF,TGTGCCAGCAGCTCGGACAGCGAACAAGAGACCCAGTACTTC,few,TRBJ2-5,TRBV7-8,.
CASSKATRVGGYTF,TGTGCCAGCAGCAAGGCGACCCGGGTTGGGGGCTACACCTTC,.,TRBJ1-2,TRBV11-2,.
CASSNSEEENSPLHF,TGTGCCAGCAGCAATAGCGAGGAGGAAAATTCACCCCTCCACTTT,.,TRBJ1-6,TRBV11-2,.
CSVERRGTGLPLNTEAFF,TGCAGCGTTGAGAGGCGGGGGACAGGGCTTCCCTTGAACACTGAAGCTTTCTTT,.,TRBJ1-1,TRBV29-1,TRBD1
CASRAGVPGELFF,TGTGCCAGCAGGGCGGGGGTACCCGGGGAGCTGTTTTTT,.,TRBJ2-2,TRBV7-2,TRBD2
CASRETGGNNSPLHF,TGTGCCAGCAGAGAGACAGGGGGGAATAATTCACCCCTCCACTTT,.,TRBJ1-6,TRBV2,TRBD1
CASSVSASYEQYF,TGTGCCAGCAGCGTGAGCGCATCCTACGAGCAGTACTTC,.,TRBJ2-7,TRBV9,.
CASRPVDSSGPQHF,TGTGCCAGTAGACCGGTGGACAGTTCCGGGCCCCAGCATTTT,few,TRBJ1-5,TRBV19,.
CASVRGGSTDTQYF,TGCGCCAGCGTTCGCGGCGGTAGCACAGATACGCAGTATTTT,.,TRBJ2-3,TRBV5-1,.
CASSPGTPGAGELFF,TGTGCCAGCAGCCCCGGGACTCCTGGGGCCGGGGAGCTGTTTTTT,once,TRBJ2-2,TRBV7-3,.
CASSSENRDEQYF,TGTGCCAGTAGTAGCGAAAACAGGGACGAGCAGTACTTC,few,TRBJ2-7,TRBV19,.
CASSPRDPGRPWTEAFF,TGTGCCAGCTCACCACGGGATCCGGGAAGACCATGGACTGAAGCTTTCTTT,.,TRBJ1-1,TRBV18,.
CASSHLDSISGANVLTF,TGTGCCAGCAGCCACCTAGACAGTATCTCTGGGGCCAACGTCCTGACTTTC,.,TRBJ2-6,TRBV4-2,.
CASTRRGEQYF,TGTGCCAGCACTAGGAGGGGCGAGCAGTACTTC,.,TRBJ2-7,TRBV6-5,.
CASSERGRTDTQYF,TGTGCCAGTAGTGAGAGGGGGCGCACAGATACGCAGTATTTT,.,TRBJ2-3,TRBV19,TRBD1
CATESGGKHNNEQFF,TGTGCCACCGAATCGGGGGGGAAGCACAACAATGAGCAGTTCTTC,.,TRBJ2-1,TRBV5-4,TRBD2
CASSPFEGPDTQYF,TGTGCCAGCAGCCCCTTCGAGGGTCCAGATACGCAGTATTTT,.,TRBJ2-3,TRBV7-9,.
CASSFEETQYF,TGTGCCAGCAGCTTTGAGGAGACCCAGTACTTC,.,TRBJ2-5,TRBV5-4,.
CASSEIGGETEAFF,TGTGCCAGCAGTGAAATAGGGGGGGAAACGGAAGCTTTCTTT,.,TRBJ1-1,TRBV6-1,.
CASSQTGEAFF,TGTGCCAGCAGCCAGACAGGTGAAGCTTTCTTT,.,TRBJ1-1,TRBV2,.